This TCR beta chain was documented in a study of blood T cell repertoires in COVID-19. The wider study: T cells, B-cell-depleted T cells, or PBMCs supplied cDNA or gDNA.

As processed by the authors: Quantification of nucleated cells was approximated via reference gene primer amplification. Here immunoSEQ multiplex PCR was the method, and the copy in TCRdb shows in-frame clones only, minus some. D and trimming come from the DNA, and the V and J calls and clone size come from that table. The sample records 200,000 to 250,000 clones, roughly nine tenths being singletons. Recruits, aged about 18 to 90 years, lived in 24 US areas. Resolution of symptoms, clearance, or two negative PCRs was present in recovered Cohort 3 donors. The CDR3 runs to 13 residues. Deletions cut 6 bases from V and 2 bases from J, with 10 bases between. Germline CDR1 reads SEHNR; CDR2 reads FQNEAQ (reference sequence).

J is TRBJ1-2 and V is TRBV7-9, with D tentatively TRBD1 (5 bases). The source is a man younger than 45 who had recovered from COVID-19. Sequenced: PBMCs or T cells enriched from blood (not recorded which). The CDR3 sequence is CASRSDMNYGYTF. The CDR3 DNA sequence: TGTGCCAGCAGATCGGACATGAACTATGGCTACACCTTC.